This T cell receptor beta chain came from a study of blood T cell repertoires in COVID-19. At the level of the study: From the United States, Italy and Spain came samples of acute and convalescent COVID-19.

The V gene lost 8 bases and the J gene lost 0 bases, with 15 bases spanning the gap. Looked up from germline, CDR1 is SGHAT and CDR2 is FQNNGV. This CDR3 spans 15 amino acids. How the authors handled the data: The authors estimated nucleated cell counts from reference gene primer amplification. TCRdb keeps only in-frame clones here, not all; method: immunoSEQ multiplex PCR. The D gene and trimming were derived from the DNA, and the V and J assignments and clone size from that table. The table records some 350,000 clones, more than 75% of them present only once. Patients from Seattle were sampled longitudinally, starting during active infection.

The TCR was taken from a woman in her 50s with COVID-19, enrolled during active disease. The sample taken for sequencing was peripheral blood. V gene TRBV11-2 combines with J gene TRBJ2-3, with D perhaps TRBD2 (6 bases). The CDR3 DNA is TGTGCCAGCCGGGACTTGGGGTATAGCACAGATACGCAGTATTTT. Translation: CASRDLGYSTDTQYF.